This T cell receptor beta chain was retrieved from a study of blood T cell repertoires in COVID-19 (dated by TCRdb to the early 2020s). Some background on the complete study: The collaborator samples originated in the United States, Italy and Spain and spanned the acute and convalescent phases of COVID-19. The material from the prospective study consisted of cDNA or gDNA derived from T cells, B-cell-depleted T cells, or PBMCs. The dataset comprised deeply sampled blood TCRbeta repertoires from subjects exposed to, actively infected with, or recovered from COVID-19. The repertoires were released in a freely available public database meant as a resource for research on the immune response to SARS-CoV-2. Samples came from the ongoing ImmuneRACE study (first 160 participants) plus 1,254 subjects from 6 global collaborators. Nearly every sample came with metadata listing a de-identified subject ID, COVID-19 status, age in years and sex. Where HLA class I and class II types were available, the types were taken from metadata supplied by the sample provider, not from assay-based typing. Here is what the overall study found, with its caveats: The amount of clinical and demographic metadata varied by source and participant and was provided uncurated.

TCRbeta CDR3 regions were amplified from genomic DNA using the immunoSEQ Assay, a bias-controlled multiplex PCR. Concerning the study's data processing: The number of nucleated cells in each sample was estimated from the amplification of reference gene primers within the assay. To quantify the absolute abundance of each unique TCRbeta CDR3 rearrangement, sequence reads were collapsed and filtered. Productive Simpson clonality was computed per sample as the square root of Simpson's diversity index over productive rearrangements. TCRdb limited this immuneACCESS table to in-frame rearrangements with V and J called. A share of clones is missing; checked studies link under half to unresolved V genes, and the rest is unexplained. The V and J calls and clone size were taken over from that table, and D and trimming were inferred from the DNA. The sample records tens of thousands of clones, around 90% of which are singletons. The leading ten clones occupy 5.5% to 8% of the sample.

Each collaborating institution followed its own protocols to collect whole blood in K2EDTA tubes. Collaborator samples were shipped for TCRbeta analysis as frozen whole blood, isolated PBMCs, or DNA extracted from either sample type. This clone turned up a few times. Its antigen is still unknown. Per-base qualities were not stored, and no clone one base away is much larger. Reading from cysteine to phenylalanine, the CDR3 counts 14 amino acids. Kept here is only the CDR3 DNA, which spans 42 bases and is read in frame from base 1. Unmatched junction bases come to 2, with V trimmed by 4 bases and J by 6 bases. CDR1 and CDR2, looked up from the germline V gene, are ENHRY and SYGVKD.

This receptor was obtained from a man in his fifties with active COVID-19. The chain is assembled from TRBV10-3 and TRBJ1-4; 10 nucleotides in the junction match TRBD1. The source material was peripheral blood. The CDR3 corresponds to CAISAGTGDEKLFF. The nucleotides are TGTGCCATCAGTGCCGGGACAGGGGATGAAAAACTGTTTTTT.